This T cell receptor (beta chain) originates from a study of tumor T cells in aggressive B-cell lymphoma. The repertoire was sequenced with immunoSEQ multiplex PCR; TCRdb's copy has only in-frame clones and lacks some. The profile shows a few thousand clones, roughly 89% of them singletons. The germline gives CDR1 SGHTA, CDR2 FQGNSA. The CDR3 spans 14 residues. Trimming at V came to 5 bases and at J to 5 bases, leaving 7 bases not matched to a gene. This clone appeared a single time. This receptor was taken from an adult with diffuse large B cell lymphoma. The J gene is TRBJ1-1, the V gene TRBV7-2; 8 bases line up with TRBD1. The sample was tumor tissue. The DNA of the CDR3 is TGTGCCAGCAGCGGAGACAGGGGAAGGACTGAAGCTTTCTTT. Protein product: CASSGDRGRTEAFF. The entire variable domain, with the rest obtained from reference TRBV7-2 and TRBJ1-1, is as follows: GAGVSQSPSNKVTEKGKDVELRCDPISGHTALYWYRQSLGQGLEFLIYFQGNSAPDKSGLPSDRFSAERTGGSVSTLTIQRTQQEDSAVYLCASSGDRGRTEAFFGQGTRLTVV.